This is a list of T cell receptor beta chains from one sample in a study of OX40 agonist ivuxolimab in advanced cancers. Here immunoSEQ multiplex PCR was the method, and the copy in TCRdb shows in-frame clones only, minus some. This sample yields roughly 70,000 clones, of which 75% to 85% are seen a single time; less than 0.55% belongs to the top ten. The sample in question was CD4+ or CD8+ T cells sorted from blood, obtained in a trial of the OX40 agonist ivuxolimab. The receptors shown here come from an adult with an advanced solid tumor such as melanoma, head and neck, liver or kidney cancer. The CDR3 runs from the conserved cysteine through the conserved F or W. Not all rows give a size; the values are once, few, many and, for expanded clones, a class.

clone_size: -; v_call: TRBV13; j_call: TRBJ2-7; cdr3_aa: CASEKRLAGRSSYEQYF
clone_size: -; v_call: TRBV5-4; j_call: TRBJ2-1; cdr3_aa: CASSLGLAVSYNEQFF
clone_size: -; v_call: TRBV18; j_call: TRBJ2-2; cdr3_aa: CASSPQSGVANTGELFF
clone_size: -; v_call: TRBV5-4; j_call: TRBJ1-1; cdr3_aa: CASNRRELNTEAFF
clone_size: few; v_call: TRBV5-1; j_call: TRBJ1-1; cdr3_aa: CASSQQGVIAEAFF
clone_size: -; v_call: TRBV9; j_call: TRBJ1-2; cdr3_aa: CASSVGYGYTF
clone_size: few; v_call: TRBV19; j_call: TRBJ2-6; cdr3_aa: CASSRGFGANVLTF
clone_size: -; v_call: TRBV6-1; j_call: TRBJ2-3; cdr3_aa: CASTLAWNTDTQYF
clone_size: -; v_call: TRBV6-5; j_call: TRBJ2-7; cdr3_aa: CASKREGRDEQYF
clone_size: few; v_call: TRBV6-1; j_call: TRBJ1-2; cdr3_aa: CASSEVIPYGYTF
clone_size: -; v_call: TRBV7-9; j_call: TRBJ1-1; cdr3_aa: CASSLEVNTEAFF
clone_size: -; v_call: TRBV5-1; j_call: TRBJ1-6; cdr3_aa: CASSLDSATSPLHF
clone_size: -; v_call: TRBV2; j_call: TRBJ2-7; cdr3_aa: CASSSPQKAWVEQYF
clone_size: few; v_call: TRBV18; j_call: TRBJ1-2; cdr3_aa: CASSDRSNSAGYTF
clone_size: -; v_call: TRBV28; j_call: TRBJ1-4; cdr3_aa: CASRQSGDSEKLFF
clone_size: -; v_call: TRBV27; j_call: TRBJ2-3; cdr3_aa: CASSLSHTRTDTQYF
clone_size: -; v_call: TRBV2; j_call: TRBJ2-5; cdr3_aa: CASRRDSEETQYF
clone_size: -; v_call: TRBV18; j_call: TRBJ2-3; cdr3_aa: CASSPWQGGGTDTQYF
clone_size: -; v_call: TRBV25-1; j_call: TRBJ2-1; cdr3_aa: CASSELVRTGGRNEQFF
clone_size: -; v_call: TRBV20-1; j_call: TRBJ2-4; cdr3_aa: CSGSVLDIQYF
clone_size: once; v_call: TRBV27; j_call: TRBJ2-7; cdr3_aa: CASRTIGGGYEQYF
clone_size: -; v_call: TRBV7-8; j_call: TRBJ1-3; cdr3_aa: CASSIPRGSGNTIYF
clone_size: -; v_call: TRBV6-1; j_call: TRBJ2-7; cdr3_aa: CASSEEDTYREQYF
clone_size: -; v_call: TRBV5-1; j_call: TRBJ1-3; cdr3_aa: CASSLEGSRNTIYF
clone_size: -; v_call: TRBV28; j_call: TRBJ1-2; cdr3_aa: CASSLFGGIGGYTF
clone_size: -; v_call: TRBV5-8; j_call: TRBJ1-2; cdr3_aa: CASSLTADYGYTF
clone_size: -; v_call: TRBV27; j_call: TRBJ1-4; cdr3_aa: CASSPNPRGRLGEKLFF
clone_size: -; v_call: TRBV20-1; j_call: TRBJ2-3; cdr3_aa: CSAPTTDTQYF
clone_size: -; v_call: TRBV7-6; j_call: TRBJ2-2; cdr3_aa: CASSKQGYDTGELFF
clone_size: -; v_call: TRBV30; j_call: TRBJ2-5; cdr3_aa: CAWVDWGAGPETQYF
clone_size: -; v_call: TRBV27; j_call: TRBJ2-5; cdr3_aa: CASSLNRGGETQYF
clone_size: once; v_call: TRBV6-5; j_call: TRBJ1-2; cdr3_aa: CASSYPGGDGYTF
clone_size: -; v_call: TRBV19; j_call: TRBJ1-1; cdr3_aa: CASSMGRGMNTEAFF
clone_size: -; v_call: TRBV28; j_call: TRBJ2-5; cdr3_aa: CASSSPGLAGGPRWETQYF
clone_size: -; v_call: TRBV27; j_call: TRBJ2-3; cdr3_aa: CASSSLQGDTQYF
clone_size: few; v_call: TRBV7-9; j_call: TRBJ2-2; cdr3_aa: CASSPQWGLGTGELFF
clone_size: -; v_call: TRBV5-1; j_call: TRBJ2-7; cdr3_aa: CASSFLAGDEQYF
clone_size: -; v_call: TRBV2; j_call: TRBJ2-1; cdr3_aa: CASSGSSGGAYNEQFF
clone_size: -; v_call: TRBV4-1; j_call: TRBJ2-4; cdr3_aa: CASSEDPGLAGENIQYF
clone_size: -; v_call: TRBV7-9; j_call: TRBJ2-7; cdr3_aa: CASSMIIYEQYF
clone_size: few; v_call: TRBV11-2; j_call: TRBJ2-7; cdr3_aa: CASSSTDRGYSYEQYF
clone_size: -; v_call: TRBV28; j_call: TRBJ1-2; cdr3_aa: CASTQANYGYTF
clone_size: -; v_call: TRBV7-6; j_call: TRBJ2-7; cdr3_aa: CASSSTGTTYEQYF
clone_size: -; v_call: TRBV5-8; j_call: TRBJ1-1; cdr3_aa: CASSLDRTEAFF
clone_size: -; v_call: TRBV18; j_call: TRBJ2-1; cdr3_aa: CASSPPTSGSHEQFF
clone_size: -; v_call: TRBV18; j_call: TRBJ1-5; cdr3_aa: CASSPPTGTEINQPQHF
clone_size: once; v_call: TRBV19; j_call: TRBJ2-1; cdr3_aa: CASRSFLSGGASENEQFF
clone_size: -; v_call: TRBV4-3; j_call: TRBJ2-1; cdr3_aa: CASSVGRSGSYNEQFF
clone_size: -; v_call: TRBV7-3; j_call: TRBJ2-3; cdr3_aa: CASSFSGTSLDTQYF
clone_size: -; v_call: TRBV2; j_call: TRBJ2-1; cdr3_aa: CASSHNRPSYNEQFF
clone_size: -; v_call: TRBV29-1; j_call: TRBJ2-5; cdr3_aa: CSTDSGSRETQYF
clone_size: -; v_call: TRBV30; j_call: TRBJ1-4; cdr3_aa: CAWSIGTFATNEKLFF
clone_size: few; v_call: TRBV28; j_call: TRBJ1-2; cdr3_aa: CASSRTYGYTF